This record covers a single TCR beta chain. What it recognizes is unknown. TCRdb re-derived calls from the reads in MiXCR, one entry per CDR3 protein. The profile shows more than 400,000 distinct CDR3 sequences, more than 20% of them singletons. The data are from a study of T cell repertoires in cytomegalovirus infection. Study-wide points: HLA-C-restricted TCR beta clonotypes specific for CMV led the ex vivo response.

CDR3 length equals 14 residues. With 5 bases clipped from V and 7 bases from J, the junction kept 7 bases outside the gene matches. Germline V gives CDR1 MNHNY, CDR2 SVGAGI (reference sequence). The clonotype comes from a human donor in good health (CMV status not recorded). Some clones in this sample may be carry-over from other donors' samples. Sequenced sample: PBMCs. V gene TRBV6-6 combines with J gene TRBJ2-2; 7 bases match TRBD1. Here the CDR3 DNA reads TGTGCCAGCAGTATACAGGGGTCTGGCGGGGAGCTGTTTTTT. Translation: CASSIQGSGGELFF.